This TCR beta chain was profiled in a study of blood T cell repertoires in COVID-19. Overall study context: The study drew acute and convalescent COVID-19 samples from the United States, Italy and Spain. T cells, B-cell-depleted T cells, or PBMCs supplied cDNA or gDNA.

Authors' analysis steps: Estimates of nucleated cell counts were drawn from the amplification of reference gene primers. The repertoire was sequenced with immunoSEQ multiplex PCR; TCRdb's copy has only in-frame clones and lacks some. V, J and clone size reflect that table, while D and trimming were determined from the DNA. This repertoire shows 300,000 to 400,000 clones, approximately 88% found once; its top ten account for 5%. Participant-given clinical history determined each cohort assignment. The CDR3 has 14 amino acids. Per the germline V gene, CDR1 is GTSNPN and CDR2 is SVGIG (reference sequence). After removal of 0 bases from V and 8 bases from J, the junction contained 1 base not matched to a gene.

The rearrangement uses TRBV30 and TRBJ1-6; the match to TRBD1 covers 10 bases. This clonotype was obtained from a man aged 25 to 45 who had recovered from COVID-19. The specimen sequenced was PBMCs or T cells enriched from blood (not recorded which). DNA of the CDR3: TGTGCCTGGAGTGTGACAGGGGGCCATTCACCCCTCCACTTT. It is translated as CAWSVTGGHSPLHF.